What follows are 10 T cell receptor beta chains derived from one specimen sequenced in a study of blood T cell repertoires in COVID-19. Profiled with immunoSEQ multiplex PCR; TCRdb holds only in-frame clones, not every one. Of about 130,000 clones in the sample, around 81% were seen once. Sequencing was carried out using peripheral blood. These receptors were taken from a woman aged 45 to 65 with acute or convalescent COVID-19.

The V gene is TRBV7-3, the J gene TRBJ1-4; the D gene is possibly TRBD1 (5 bases). The ends were cut back, 4 bases at V and 8 bases at J, with 11 bases in the middle. CDR1 is SGHTA and CDR2 is FQGTGA in the germline V gene. The CDR3 spans 13 residues. In nucleotides, the CDR3 is TGTGCCAGCAGCTCGGGCCGGGGGGAAAAACTGTTTTTT. This sequence encodes CASSSGRGEKLFF.

The CDR3 loop reads CASSLGDGPGVKAFF. The CDR3 DNA is TGTGCCAGCAGTTTAGGCGATGGACCAGGGGTTAAAGCTTTCTTT. The chain combines TRBV28 with TRBJ1-1, with TRBD1 as a possible D gene (6 bases). This CDR3 spans 15 amino acids. V was clipped by 2 bases and J by 9 bases, with 19 bases between them. The germline gives CDR1 MDHEN, CDR2 SYDVKM.

The chain carries TRBV18 and TRBJ1-2; TRBD1 matches 9 bases. With 4 bases clipped from V and 3 bases from J, the junction kept 3 bases outside the gene matches. Germline assignment: CDR1 KGHSH and CDR2 LQKENI. The CDR3 runs 14 residues. Written as DNA, the CDR3 is TGTGCCAGCTCACTTGACAGGGGGGACTATGGCTACACCTTC. It encodes CASSLDRGDYGYTF. Full variable domain (missing parts from reference TRBV18 and TRBJ1-2): NAGVMQNPRHLVRRRGQEARLRCSPMKGHSHVYWYRQLPEEGLKFMVYLQKENIIDESGMPKERFSAEFPKEGPSILRIQQVVRGDSAAYFCASSLDRGDYGYTFGSGTRLTVV.

CDR3 in amino acids: CATRPMLAQSYEQYF. As DNA, the CDR3 is TGTGCCACCCGCCCCATGTTAGCGCAGTCCTACGAGCAGTACTTC. V gene TRBV10-3 combines with J gene TRBJ2-7, with a weak D call TRBD2 (5 bases). The length of the CDR3 is 15 residues. Germline V gives CDR1 ENHRY, CDR2 SYGVKD. Trimming stripped 10 bases from V and 1 base from J, with 20 bases between.

This clone came up a few times. The chain employs TRBV19 and TRBJ1-2; 9 bases map to TRBD1. Germline trimming cut 3 bases from V and 8 bases from J; bases unmatched to any gene: 4. Germline V lookup: CDR1 LNHDA, CDR2 SQIVND (reference sequence). CDR3 size: 13 residues. This CDR3 is CASSIGTGIGYTF. Here the CDR3 DNA reads TGTGCCAGTAGTATCGGGACAGGGATAGGCTACACCTTC.

The chain joins TRBV5-5 to TRBJ2-7; no definite D call. CDR1 is SGHKS, CDR2 YYEKEE, per germline (reference sequence). The CDR3 totals 13 residues. Trimming stripped 2 bases from V and 3 bases from J, with 9 bases between. As DNA, the CDR3 is TGTGCCAGCAGCTTTGAGAGAATCTACGAGCAGTACTTC. Amino acids: CASSFERIYEQYF.

The rearrangement uses TRBV30 and TRBJ1-3; D unresolved. V was shortened by 5 bases and J by 0 bases, with 17 bases between the two germline ends. In germline, CDR1 is GTSNPN, CDR2 SVGIG (reference sequence). This CDR3 spans 16 amino acids. CDR3 nucleotides: TGTGCCTGGGGGGTTCCAGGCTATCTCTCTGGAAACACCATATATTTT. Translation: CAWGVPGYLSGNTIYF.

The rearrangement joins TRBV27 to TRBJ1-1, with a possible D match to TRBD1 (6 bases). The CDR3 is made up of 13 amino acids. Germline V gives CDR1 MNHEY, CDR2 SMNVEV (reference sequence). V was trimmed by 3 bases and J by 8 bases, leaving 13 bases between them. The CDR3 DNA sequence: TGTGCCAGCAGTTTCTCAGGGGACCCCGAAGCTTTCTTT. Protein product: CASSFSGDPEAFF.

The chain uses TRBV6-1 and TRBJ2-5; 9 nucleotides agree with TRBD2. Trimming at V came to 7 bases and at J to 4 bases, leaving 7 bases not matched to a gene. CDR3 size: 14 residues. CDR1 and CDR2 (germline): MNHNS, SASEGT. This CDR3 is CASTRTSEGETQYF. Written as DNA, the CDR3 is TGTGCCAGCACTAGGACTAGCGAGGGAGAGACCCAGTACTTC.

The chain employs TRBV27 and TRBJ2-1, with TRBD2 matching 10 bases. This CDR3 is 19 amino acids long. From germline, CDR1 is MNHEY and CDR2 SMNVEV (reference sequence). Unmatched junction bases numbered 15, after V lost 0 bases and J lost 7 bases. CDR3 sequence: CASSLSFPSGRVLGNEQFF. In DNA form, the CDR3 reads TGTGCCAGCAGTTTATCGTTTCCTAGCGGGAGAGTTTTGGGAAATGAGCAGTTCTTC.